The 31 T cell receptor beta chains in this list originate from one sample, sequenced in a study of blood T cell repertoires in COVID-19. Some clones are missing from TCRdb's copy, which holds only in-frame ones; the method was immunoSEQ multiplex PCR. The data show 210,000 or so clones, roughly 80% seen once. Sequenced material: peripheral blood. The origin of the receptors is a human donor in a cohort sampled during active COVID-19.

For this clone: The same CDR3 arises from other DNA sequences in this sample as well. CDR3 amino acids: CASSLPQGPNTEAFF. CDR3 DNA sequence: TGCGCCAGCAGCCTACCACAGGGGCCGAACACTGAAGCTTTCTTT. V is TRBV5-1 and J is TRBJ1-1; 7 bases agree with TRBD1. In germline, CDR1 is SGHRS, CDR2 YFSETQ. Trimming removed 4 bases from V and 1 base from J; junction bases left unmatched: 7. CDR3 length equals 15 residues.

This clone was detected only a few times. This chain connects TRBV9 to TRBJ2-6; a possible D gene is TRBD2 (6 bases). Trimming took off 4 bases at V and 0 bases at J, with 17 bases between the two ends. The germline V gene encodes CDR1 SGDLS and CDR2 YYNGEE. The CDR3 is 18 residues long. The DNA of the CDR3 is TGTGCCAGCAGCCCTTGGGGCGGGATCTTCTCTGGGGCCAACGTCCTGACTTTC. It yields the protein CASSPWGGIFSGANVLTF.

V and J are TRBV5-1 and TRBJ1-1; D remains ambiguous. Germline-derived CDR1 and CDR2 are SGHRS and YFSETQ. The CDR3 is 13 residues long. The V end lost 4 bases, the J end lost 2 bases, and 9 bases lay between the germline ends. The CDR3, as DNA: TGCGCCAGCAGCGGGCAGGCAAACACTGAAGCTTTCTTT. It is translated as CASSGQANTEAFF.

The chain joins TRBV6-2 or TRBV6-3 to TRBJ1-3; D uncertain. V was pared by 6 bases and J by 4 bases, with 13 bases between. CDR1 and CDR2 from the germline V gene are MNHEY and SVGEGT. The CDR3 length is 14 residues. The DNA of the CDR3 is TGTGCCAGCAGCTATTCGGAGGTCGGAAACACCATATATTTT. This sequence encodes CASSYSEVGNTIYF.

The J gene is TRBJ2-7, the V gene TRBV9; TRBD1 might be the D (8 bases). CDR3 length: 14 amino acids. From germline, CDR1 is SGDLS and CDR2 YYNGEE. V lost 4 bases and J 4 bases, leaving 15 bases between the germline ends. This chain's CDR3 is CASSPSGTGYEQYF. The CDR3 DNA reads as TGTGCCAGCAGCCCCAGCGGGACAGGTTACGAGCAGTACTTC.

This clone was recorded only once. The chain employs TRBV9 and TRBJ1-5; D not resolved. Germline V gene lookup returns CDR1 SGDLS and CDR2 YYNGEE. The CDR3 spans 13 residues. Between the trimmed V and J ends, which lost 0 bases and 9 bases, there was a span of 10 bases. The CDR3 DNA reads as TGTGCCAGCAGCGTAGCTATCGGGAGGCCCCAGCATTTT. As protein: CASSVAIGRPQHF.

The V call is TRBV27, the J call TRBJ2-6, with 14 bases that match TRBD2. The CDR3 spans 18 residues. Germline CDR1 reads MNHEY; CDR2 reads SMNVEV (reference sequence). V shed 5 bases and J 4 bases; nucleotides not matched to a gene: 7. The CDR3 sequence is CASSTPGLAGAGANVLTF. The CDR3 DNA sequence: TGTGCCAGCAGTACGCCGGGACTAGCGGGAGCCGGGGCCAACGTCCTGACTTTC.

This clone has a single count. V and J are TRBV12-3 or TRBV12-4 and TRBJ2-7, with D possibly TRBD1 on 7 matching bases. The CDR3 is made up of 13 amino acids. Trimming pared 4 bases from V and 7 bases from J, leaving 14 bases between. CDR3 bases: TGTGCCAGCAGTTCGGCTCCAGGGGGGGAGCAGTACTTC. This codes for CASSSAPGGEQYF.

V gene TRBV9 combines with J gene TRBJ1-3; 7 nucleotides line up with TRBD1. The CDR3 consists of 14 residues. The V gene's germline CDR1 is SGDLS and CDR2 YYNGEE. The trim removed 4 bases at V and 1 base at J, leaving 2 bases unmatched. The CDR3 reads CASSSRGSGNTIYF. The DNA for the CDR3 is TGTGCCAGCAGCAGCAGGGGGTCTGGAAACACCATATATTTT.

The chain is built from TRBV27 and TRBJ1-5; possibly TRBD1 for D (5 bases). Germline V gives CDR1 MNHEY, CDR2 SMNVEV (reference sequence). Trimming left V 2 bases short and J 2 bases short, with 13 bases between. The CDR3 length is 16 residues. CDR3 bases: TGTGCCAGCAGTTTAGTCTCAGGGCCCCGCAATCAGCCCCAGCATTTT. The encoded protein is CASSLVSGPRNQPQHF.

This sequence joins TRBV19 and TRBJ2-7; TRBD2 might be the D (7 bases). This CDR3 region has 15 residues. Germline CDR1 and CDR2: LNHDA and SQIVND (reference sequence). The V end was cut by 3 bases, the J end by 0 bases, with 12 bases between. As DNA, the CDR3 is TGTGCCAGTAGTATTAGGGGGGGTCCCTCCTACGAGCAGTACTTC. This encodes CASSIRGGPSYEQYF.

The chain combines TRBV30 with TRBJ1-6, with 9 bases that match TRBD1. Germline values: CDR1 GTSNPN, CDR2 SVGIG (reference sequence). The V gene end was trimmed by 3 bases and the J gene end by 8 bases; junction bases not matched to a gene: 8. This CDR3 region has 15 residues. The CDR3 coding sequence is TGTGCCTGGAGGTGGGGGACAGGGAGGCATTCACCCCTCCACTTT. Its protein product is CAWRWGTGRHSPLHF. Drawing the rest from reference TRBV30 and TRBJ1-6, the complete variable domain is SQTIHQWPATLVQPVGSPLSLECTVEGTSNPNLYWYRQAAGRGLQLLFYSVGIGQISSEVPQNLSASRPQDRQFILSSKKLLLSDSGFYLCAWRWGTGRHSPLHFGNGTRLTVT.

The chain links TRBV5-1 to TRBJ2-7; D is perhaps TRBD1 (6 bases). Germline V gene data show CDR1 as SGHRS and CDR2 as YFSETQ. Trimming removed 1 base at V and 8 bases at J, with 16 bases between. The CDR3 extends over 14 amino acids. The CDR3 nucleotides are TGCGCCAGCAGCTTGAGTACAGGGCCCAGCAAGCAGTACTTC. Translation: CASSLSTGPSKQYF.

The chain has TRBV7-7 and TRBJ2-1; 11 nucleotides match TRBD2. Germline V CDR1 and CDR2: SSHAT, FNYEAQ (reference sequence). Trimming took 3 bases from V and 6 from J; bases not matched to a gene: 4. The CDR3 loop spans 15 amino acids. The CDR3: CASSFSGREGNEQFF. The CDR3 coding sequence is TGTGCCAGCAGCTTTAGCGGGAGGGAGGGCAATGAGCAGTTCTTC.

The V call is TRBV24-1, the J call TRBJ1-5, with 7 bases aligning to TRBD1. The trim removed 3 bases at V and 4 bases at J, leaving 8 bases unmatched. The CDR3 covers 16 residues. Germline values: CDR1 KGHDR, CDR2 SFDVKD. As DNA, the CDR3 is TGTGCCACCAGTGATCCTCGGACAGGAAGGAATCAGCCCCAGCATTTT. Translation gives CATSDPRTGRNQPQHF.

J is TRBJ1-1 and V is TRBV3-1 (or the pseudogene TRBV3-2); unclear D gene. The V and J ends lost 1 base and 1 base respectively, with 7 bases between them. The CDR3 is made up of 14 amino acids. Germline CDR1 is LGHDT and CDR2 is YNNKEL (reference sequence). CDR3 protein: CASSQVQSNTEAFF. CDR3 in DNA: TGTGCCAGCAGCCAAGTACAGTCGAACACTGAAGCTTTCTTT.

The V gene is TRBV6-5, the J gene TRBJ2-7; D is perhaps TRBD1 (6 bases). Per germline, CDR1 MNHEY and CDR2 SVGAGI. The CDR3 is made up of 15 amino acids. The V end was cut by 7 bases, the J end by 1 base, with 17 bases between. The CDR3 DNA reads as TGTGCCAGCACCGTACAAAGAACAGGGTCCTACGAGCAGTACTTC. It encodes CASTVQRTGSYEQYF.

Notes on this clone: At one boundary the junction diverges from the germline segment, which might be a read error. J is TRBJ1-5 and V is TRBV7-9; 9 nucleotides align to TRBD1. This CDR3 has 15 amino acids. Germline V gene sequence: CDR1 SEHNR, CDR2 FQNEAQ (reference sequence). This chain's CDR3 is CASSLGDREGQPQHF. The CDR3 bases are TGTGCCAGCAGTTTAGGGGACAGGGAAGGACAGCCCCAGCATTTT. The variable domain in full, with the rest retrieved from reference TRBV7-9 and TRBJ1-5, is DTGVSQNPRHKITKRGQNVTFRCDPISEHNRLYWYRQTLGQGPEFLTYFQNEAQLEKSRLLSDRFSAERPKGSFSTLEIQRTEQGDSAMYLCASSLGDREGQPQHFGDGTRLSIL.

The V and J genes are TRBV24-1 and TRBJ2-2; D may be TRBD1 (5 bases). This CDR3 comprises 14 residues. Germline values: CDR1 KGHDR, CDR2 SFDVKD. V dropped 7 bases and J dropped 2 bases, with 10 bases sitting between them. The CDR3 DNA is TGTGCCACCAGGGACACTCTCAACACCGGGGAGCTGTTTTTT. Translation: CATRDTLNTGELFF.

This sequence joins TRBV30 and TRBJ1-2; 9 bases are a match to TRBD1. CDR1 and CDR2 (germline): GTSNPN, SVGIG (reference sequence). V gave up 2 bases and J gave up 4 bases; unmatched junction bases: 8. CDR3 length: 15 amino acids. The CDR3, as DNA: TGTGCCTGGAGTTTCCGGGACAGGGTTTTCTATGGCTACACCTTC. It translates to CAWSFRDRVFYGYTF.

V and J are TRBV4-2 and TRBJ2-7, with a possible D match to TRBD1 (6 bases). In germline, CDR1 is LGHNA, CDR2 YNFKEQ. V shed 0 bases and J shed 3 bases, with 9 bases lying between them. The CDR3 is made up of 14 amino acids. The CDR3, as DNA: TGTGCCAGCAGCCAAGAAAAAGGGGGCTACGAGCAGTACTTC. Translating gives CASSQEKGGYEQYF.

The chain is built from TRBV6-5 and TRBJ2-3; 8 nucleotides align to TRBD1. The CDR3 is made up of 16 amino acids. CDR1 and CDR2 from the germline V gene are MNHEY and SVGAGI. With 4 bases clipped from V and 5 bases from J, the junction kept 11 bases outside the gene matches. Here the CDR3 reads CASSFQRGQGGDTQYF. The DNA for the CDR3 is TGTGCCAGCAGTTTTCAGAGAGGACAGGGTGGAGATACGCAGTATTTT.

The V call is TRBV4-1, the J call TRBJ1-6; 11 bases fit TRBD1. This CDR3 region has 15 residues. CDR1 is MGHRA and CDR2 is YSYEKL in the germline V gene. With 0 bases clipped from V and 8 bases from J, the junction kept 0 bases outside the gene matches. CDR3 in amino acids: CASSQEGQGDSPLHF. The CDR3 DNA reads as TGCGCCAGCAGCCAAGAGGGACAGGGGGATTCACCCCTCCACTTT.

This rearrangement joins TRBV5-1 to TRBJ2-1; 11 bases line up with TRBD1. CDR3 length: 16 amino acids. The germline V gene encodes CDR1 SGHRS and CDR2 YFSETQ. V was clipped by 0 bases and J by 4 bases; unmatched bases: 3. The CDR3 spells CASSLAGDRGYNEQFF. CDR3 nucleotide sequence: TGCGCCAGCAGCTTGGCCGGGGACAGGGGGTACAATGAGCAGTTCTTC.

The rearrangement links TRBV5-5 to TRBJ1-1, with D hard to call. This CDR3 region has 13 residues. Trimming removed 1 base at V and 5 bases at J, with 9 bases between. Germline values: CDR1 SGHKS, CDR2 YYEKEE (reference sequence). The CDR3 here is CASSLYPGTEAFF. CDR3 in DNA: TGTGCCAGCAGCTTGTACCCGGGAACTGAAGCTTTCTTT.

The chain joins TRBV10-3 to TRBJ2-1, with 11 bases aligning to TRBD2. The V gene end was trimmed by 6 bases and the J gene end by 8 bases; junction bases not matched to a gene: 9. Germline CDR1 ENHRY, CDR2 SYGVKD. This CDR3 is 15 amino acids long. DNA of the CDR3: TGTGCCATCAGGGTAGCGGGAGGGCCTAGGGATGAGCAGTTCTTC. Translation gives CAIRVAGGPRDEQFF.

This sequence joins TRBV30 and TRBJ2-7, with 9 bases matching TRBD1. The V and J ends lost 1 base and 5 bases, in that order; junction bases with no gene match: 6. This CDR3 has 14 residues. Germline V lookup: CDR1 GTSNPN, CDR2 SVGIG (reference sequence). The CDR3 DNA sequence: TGTGCCTGGAGTGAGGGACAGGGACGTCACGAGCAGTACTTC. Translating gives CAWSEGQGRHEQYF.

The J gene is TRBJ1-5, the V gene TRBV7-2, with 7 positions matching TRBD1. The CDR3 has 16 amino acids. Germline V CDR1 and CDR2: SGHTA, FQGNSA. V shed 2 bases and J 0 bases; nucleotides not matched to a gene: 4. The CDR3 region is CASSLQGGYSNQPQHF. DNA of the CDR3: TGTGCCAGCAGCTTACAGGGGGGTTATAGCAATCAGCCCCAGCATTTT.

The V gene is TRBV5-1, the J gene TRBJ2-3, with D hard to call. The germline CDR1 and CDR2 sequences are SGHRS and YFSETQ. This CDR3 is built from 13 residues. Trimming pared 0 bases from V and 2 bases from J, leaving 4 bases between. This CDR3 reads CASSLANTDTQYF. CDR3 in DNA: TGCGCCAGCAGCTTGGCTAACACAGATACGCAGTATTTT.

The CDR3 sequence: CASSLGTGTYEQYF. Here the CDR3 DNA reads TGTGCCAGCAGCTTAGGGACAGGGACCTACGAGCAGTACTTC. This chain connects TRBV7-2 to TRBJ2-7, with 8 positions matching TRBD1. The CDR3 extends over 14 amino acids. The ends lost 1 base at V and 2 bases at J; junction bases unmatched: 1. The V gene's germline CDR1 is SGHTA and CDR2 FQGNSA.

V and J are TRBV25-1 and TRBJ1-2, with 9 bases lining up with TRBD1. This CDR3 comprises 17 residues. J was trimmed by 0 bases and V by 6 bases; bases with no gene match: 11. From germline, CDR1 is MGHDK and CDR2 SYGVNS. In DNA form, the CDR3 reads TGTGCCAGCAGCGGATGGGGACAGGGACGAGCTAACTATGGCTACACCTTC. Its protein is CASSGWGQGRANYGYTF.